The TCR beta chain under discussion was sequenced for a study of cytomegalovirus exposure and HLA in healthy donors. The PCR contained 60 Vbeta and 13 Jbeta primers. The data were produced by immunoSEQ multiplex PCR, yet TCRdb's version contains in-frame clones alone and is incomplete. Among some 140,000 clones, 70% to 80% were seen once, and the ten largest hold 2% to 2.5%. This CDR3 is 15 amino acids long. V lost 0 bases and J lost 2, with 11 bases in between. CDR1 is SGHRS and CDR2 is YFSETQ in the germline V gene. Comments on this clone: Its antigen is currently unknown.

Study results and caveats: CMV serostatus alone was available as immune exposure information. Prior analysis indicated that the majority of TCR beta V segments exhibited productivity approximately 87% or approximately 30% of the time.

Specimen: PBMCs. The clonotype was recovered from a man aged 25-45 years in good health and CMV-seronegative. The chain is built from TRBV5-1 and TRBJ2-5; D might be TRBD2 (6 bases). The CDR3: CASSLAGVQQETQYF. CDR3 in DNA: TGCGCCAGCAGCTTGGCGGGGGTCCAGCAAGAGACCCAGTACTTC.